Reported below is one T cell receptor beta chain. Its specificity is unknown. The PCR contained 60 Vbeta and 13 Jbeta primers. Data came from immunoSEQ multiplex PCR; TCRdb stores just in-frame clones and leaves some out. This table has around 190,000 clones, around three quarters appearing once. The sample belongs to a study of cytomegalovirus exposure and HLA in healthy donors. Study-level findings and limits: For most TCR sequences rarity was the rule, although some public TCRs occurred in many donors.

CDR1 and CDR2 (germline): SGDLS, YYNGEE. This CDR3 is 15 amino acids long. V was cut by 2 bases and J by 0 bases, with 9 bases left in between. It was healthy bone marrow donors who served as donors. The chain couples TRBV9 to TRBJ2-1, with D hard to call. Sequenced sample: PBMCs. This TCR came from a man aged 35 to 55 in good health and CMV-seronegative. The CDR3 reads CASSVSTSSYNEQFF. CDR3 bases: TGTGCCAGCAGCGTTTCTACGAGCTCCTACAATGAGCAGTTCTTC.